Listed here is a single T cell receptor beta chain. No cognate antigen has been identified for it. From each donor, an approximately 2.3 ml peripheral blood sample was drawn into PAXgene tubes and stored at -80 degrees C. Without any T cell sorting, total RNA was extracted from whole blood using the PAXgene blood miRNA kit on an automated QIAcube. Peripheral blood from monozygotic twin pairs concordant or discordant for inflammatory bowel disease was subjected to deep TCRalpha and TCRbeta repertoire profiling with unique molecular barcoding. Smoking habits were recorded for all twin pairs, and individuals were classified as current, former or never smokers. The sample is drawn from a study of monozygotic twins with inflammatory bowel disease (dated by TCRdb to between 2017 and 2020). In the study overall: The complete study included about 28 monozygotic twin pairs: 19 IBD-discordant Danish pairs and nine German pairs, of which four were IBD-concordant and five were IBD-discordant. Disease-associated traits were sought mainly through comparisons between IBD patients and their genetically identical healthy co-twins within discordant pairs. Each individual had, on average, about 151 000 unique TCRalpha sequences and 181 000 unique TCRbeta sequences available for analysis. Study-level results and caveats: IBD patients had lower TCRbeta repertoire diversity, measured by the inverse Simpson index, than their healthy co-twins. Background noise and inter-individual variability may have been introduced into the repertoires by the differing immunosuppressive treatments among patients. Distinction between different T cell subtypes could not be achieved in the analysis. Repertoire similarity did not differ between concordant and discordant twins, possibly due to limited statistical power. Fewer clonotypes were shared with other individuals by IBD patients than by healthy twins, most markedly in patients showing signs of disease activity. The results gave no support for a single strong signal or clonotype linked to IBD.

Library preparation employed 5' RACE. For each TCR library, approximately 4,000 ng of total RNA was used. For each sample, cDNA synthesis with SMARTScribe reverse transcriptase was split into eight separate reactions. During cDNA synthesis, template switching introduced unique molecular identifiers that contained a 6-nucleotide sample barcode. Two nested PCRs of about 17 and 10 cycles amplified the TCRalpha and TCRbeta cDNA, and bead purification followed each PCR. Before amplification, cDNA was treated with uracil DNA-glycosylase and purified using the QIAquick PCR purification kit. The second PCR added Illumina TruSeq-compatible adapters along with sample-specific barcodes. Library quality and concentration were assessed using TapeStation and Qubit, and roughly 5.5 ng of each library was pooled. Sequencing of pooled libraries was carried out on an Illumina HiSeq2500 single-index Rapid Run using 2 x 100 bp reads and custom sequencing primers. The original pipeline was this. MiGEC version 1.2.6 was used for UMI-based consensus assembly, which corrected PCR and sequencing errors. MiXCR version 2.1.1 was used for V(D)J alignment, clonotype assembly and CDR3 extraction. To normalise gene usage, clonotype sharing and MAIT/NKT TCR abundance, the top 1000, 10 000 and 20 000 clonotypes in each sample were analysed. Diversity was computed as the inverse Simpson index with the vegan R package after downsampling to 27 000 UMIs. Paired Mann-Whitney U tests were applied to discordant twin pairs, and Benjamini-Hochberg correction was used for multiple testing. With the reads reprocessed by TCRdb, a single entry stands for each CDR3 protein sequence and no DNA is reported. TCRdb, rather than the study authors, made the V and J calls. The sample's table lists a count of 200,000 to 250,000 distinct CDR3 sequences. 7.5% to 8% of the sample is held by the ten biggest clonotypes.

Per the germline V gene, SGHTA is the CDR1 and FQGNSA is the CDR2. From cysteine to phenylalanine, the CDR3 is 16 amino acids long. No DNA appears here. Rearrangement joined TRBV7-2 to TRBJ1-3; TCRdb's D call, TRBD1, is unchecked because there is no DNA. The sequence was obtained from a human donor with ulcerative colitis or Crohn's disease, or a healthy co-twin of an affected twin (not recorded which). Sample: blood. The CDR3 in this case is CASSLSTGFSGNTIYF.